One sample yielded the 2 T cell receptor beta chains listed below, sequenced in a study of long-term antiretroviral therapy in people with HIV. The assay used was immunoSEQ (version v3.0), run at survey level. The protocol was immunoSEQ multiplex PCR, while the TCRdb copy is restricted to in-frame clones and leaves out a portion. The sample consists of over 15,000 clones, about 79% of them appearing once. The sequenced sample was unsorted PBMCs, obtained 1.5 years before starting antiretroviral therapy. Receptor source: a woman between 50 and 59 years old with HIV.

The rearrangement uses TRBV4-1 and TRBJ2-1; D is undetermined. Germline CDR1 MGHRA, CDR2 YSYEKL. The CDR3 length is 16 residues. Trimming shortened V by 3 bases and J by 0 bases, and 12 bases separated the two germline ends. The CDR3 region is CASSQSLTRSYNEQFF. The CDR3 nucleotides are TGCGCCAGCAGCCAGAGTCTAACCCGCTCCTACAATGAGCAGTTCTTC.

This clone was picked up one time. This chain links TRBV25-1 with TRBJ1-1, with a weak D call TRBD1 (5 bases). This CDR3 is built from 15 residues. From germline, CDR1 is MGHDK and CDR2 SYGVNS. V was shortened by 1 base and J by 1 base, with 10 bases between the two germline ends. CDR3 DNA: TGTGCCAGCAGTGAATGGGGGACTACGAACACTGAAGCTTTCTTT. Encoded protein: CASSEWGTTNTEAFF.